These 32 T cell receptor beta chains were sequenced from one sample in a study of blood T cell repertoires in COVID-19. Clones were read by immunoSEQ multiplex PCR, and TCRdb kept only the in-frame ones, dropping some. The sample contains hundreds of thousands of clones, around nine tenths of which appear only once. Sequenced sample: PBMCs or T cells enriched from blood (not recorded which). These receptor sequences come from a woman aged 40 to 55 who had recovered from COVID-19.

The V call is TRBV27, the J call TRBJ2-1, with a tentative D call TRBD2 (5 bases). The CDR3 covers 16 residues. Germline CDR1 MNHEY, CDR2 SMNVEV (reference sequence). Trimming pared 2 bases from V and 2 bases from J, leaving 13 bases between. This CDR3 reads CASSLMGSGTYNEQFF. CDR3 sequence (DNA): TGTGCCAGCAGTTTAATGGGGAGCGGAACCTACAATGAGCAGTTCTTC.

The chain recombines TRBV9 with TRBJ2-1; TRBD2 aligns across 8 bases. CDR1 and CDR2 (germline): SGDLS, YYNGEE. V shed 3 bases and J 1 base; nucleotides not matched to a gene: 3. This CDR3 region has 15 residues. CDR3 residues: CASSAIAGSYNEQFF. The CDR3 nucleotides read TGTGCCAGCAGCGCTATAGCGGGATCCTACAATGAGCAGTTCTTC.

The chain is built from TRBV5-5 and TRBJ2-7; D uncertain. CDR1 is SGHKS and CDR2 is YYEKEE in the germline V gene (reference sequence). There are 14 residues in the CDR3. V shed 0 bases and J shed 5 bases, with 12 bases lying between them. CDR3: CASSLDVGWDEQYF. In DNA, the CDR3 is TGTGCCAGCAGCTTGGACGTGGGCTGGGACGAGCAGTACTTC.

The rearrangement links TRBV4-3 to TRBJ1-6, with D possibly TRBD1 on 5 matching bases. Germline CDR1 reads LGHNA; CDR2 reads YSLEER. Trimming shortened V by 0 bases and J by 14 bases, and 20 bases separated the two germline ends. CDR3 length equals 16 residues. The CDR3 spells CASSQDLYGGVGSLHF. As DNA, the CDR3 is TGCGCCAGCAGCCAAGATCTTTATGGAGGGGTGGGGTCCCTCCACTTT.

The rearrangement uses TRBV2 and TRBJ2-7, with D possibly TRBD1 on 6 matching bases. CDR1 is SNHLY, CDR2 FYNNEI, per germline. This CDR3 is 14 amino acids long. Trimming removed 6 bases at V and 0 bases at J, with 12 bases between. The CDR3 reads CASREWDTSYEQYF. In DNA form, the CDR3 reads TGTGCCAGCAGAGAGTGGGACACCTCCTACGAGCAGTACTTC.

This chain joins TRBV9 and TRBJ1-6; 11 bases align to TRBD1. CDR3 length: 15 amino acids. With 4 bases clipped from V and 8 bases from J, the junction kept 5 bases outside the gene matches. Germline lookup yields CDR1 SGDLS and CDR2 YYNGEE. DNA of the CDR3: TGTGCCAGCAGCATTGGACAGGGGGCTGATTCACCCCTCCACTTT. Its protein is CASSIGQGADSPLHF.

The chain combines TRBV28 with TRBJ2-2; D may be TRBD2 (5 bases). This CDR3 spans 18 amino acids. The V gene's germline CDR1 is MDHEN and CDR2 SYDVKM. V lost 5 bases, J lost 3 bases, and 22 bases lay in between. CDR3 residues: CASSAWELRVEHTGELFF. CDR3 bases: TGTGCCAGCAGTGCGTGGGAGTTGAGGGTCGAACACACCGGGGAGCTGTTTTTT.

The genes are TRBV7-3 and TRBJ1-2; TRBD1 is a possible D gene (6 bases). The CDR3 length is 14 residues. The V and J ends lost 3 bases and 7 bases respectively, with 15 bases between them. CDR1 and CDR2 (germline): SGHTA, FQGTGA. For the CDR3, the DNA is TGTGCCAGCAGCTTTTCGGGACATAAGGCTGGCTACACCTTC. Translated, it gives CASSFSGHKAGYTF. The variable domain in full, completed from reference TRBV7-3 and TRBJ1-2, reads GAGVSQTPSNKVTEKGKYVELRCDPISGHTALYWYRQSLGQGPEFLIYFQGTGAADDSGLPNDRFFAVRPEGSVSTLKIQRTERGDSAVYLCASSFSGHKAGYTFGSGTRLTVV.

V and J are TRBV15 and TRBJ1-4; 8 bases fit TRBD1. J gave up 4 bases and V 2 bases, and 3 bases lay outside the gene matches. This CDR3 has 15 residues. The germline CDR1 and CDR2 sequences are LNHNV and YYDKDF (reference sequence). The CDR3 is CATSRRTGINEKLFF. The CDR3 bases are TGTGCCACCAGCAGACGGACAGGGATTAATGAAAAACTGTTTTTT.

This clone has only one observation. The chain recombines TRBV19 with TRBJ2-3, with 10 bases that match TRBD1. This CDR3 region has 16 residues. CDR1 and CDR2 (germline): LNHDA, SQIVND (reference sequence). Trimming at V came to 5 bases and at J to 1 base, leaving 6 bases not matched to a gene. The CDR3 loop is CASSRQGAGRTDTQYF. The CDR3 DNA sequence: TGTGCCAGTAGTCGACAGGGGGCGGGTCGCACAGATACGCAGTATTTT. Full variable domain (remainder filled in from reference TRBV19 and TRBJ2-3): DGGITQSPKYLFRKEGQNVTLSCEQNLNHDAMYWYRQDPGQGLRLIYYSQIVNDFQKGDIAEGYSVSREKKESFPLTVTSAQKNPTAFYLCASSRQGAGRTDTQYFGPGTRLTVL.

The rearrangement links TRBV20-1 to TRBJ2-5; 8 bases match TRBD2. The CDR3 sequence is 15 residues long. Trimming at V came to 3 bases and at J to 0 bases, leaving 6 bases not matched to a gene. The germline V gene encodes CDR1 DFQATT and CDR2 SNEGSKA (reference sequence). The CDR3 protein is CSASPTSAYQETQYF. The CDR3 DNA reads TGCAGTGCTAGTCCGACTAGCGCGTACCAAGAGACCCAGTACTTC.

This clone came up a few times. The gene calls are TRBV27 and TRBJ2-7; 8 bases match TRBD2. In germline, CDR1 is MNHEY, CDR2 SMNVEV (reference sequence). The trim removed 3 bases at V and 1 base at J, leaving 5 bases unmatched. CDR3 length equals 15 residues. CDR3 in DNA: TGTGCCAGCAGTTTGGGGACTAGTGGGTCCTACGAGCAGTACTTC. It is translated as CASSLGTSGSYEQYF.

The V gene is TRBV15, the J gene TRBJ1-6; TRBD1 might be the D (5 bases). The CDR3 extends over 15 amino acids. The germline V gene encodes CDR1 LNHNV and CDR2 YYDKDF (reference sequence). Deletions cut 2 bases from V and 9 bases from J, with 14 bases between. Here the CDR3 DNA reads TGTGCCACCAGCAGACAAACAGGAGACATTTCACCCCTCCACTTT. Translating gives CATSRQTGDISPLHF.

The gene calls are TRBV28 and TRBJ2-7, with D perhaps matching TRBD2 (6 bases). Germline CDR1 and CDR2: MDHEN and SYDVKM. This CDR3 has 14 amino acids. The ends were cut back, 2 bases at V and 3 bases at J, with 11 bases in the middle. The CDR3 bases are TGTGCCAGCAGTTTACCCCAGACTAGCTACGAGCAGTACTTC. This translates into CASSLPQTSYEQYF. The whole variable domain, remainder taken from reference TRBV28 and TRBJ2-7, is DVKVTQSSRYLVKRTGEKVFLECVQDMDHENMFWYRQDPGLGLRLIYFSYDVKMKEKGDIPEGYSVSREKKERFSLILESASTNQTSMYLCASSLPQTSYEQYFGPGTRLTVT.

About this clone: This same CDR3 is encoded by further DNA sequences in the sample. Here the CDR3 reads CASSRGQGSYEQYF. The CDR3 DNA sequence: TGTGCCAGCAGCAGGGGACAGGGGTCCTACGAGCAGTACTTC. This chain links TRBV11-3 with TRBJ2-7; TRBD1 agrees at 10 bases. V lost 5 bases to trimming and J lost 1 base; unmatched junction nucleotides: 2. This CDR3 contains 14 residues. The germline V gene has CDR1 SGHNT and CDR2 YENEEA.

This chain links TRBV5-1 with TRBJ2-5; 8 bases agree with TRBD1. This CDR3 is built from 16 residues. J lost 5 bases, V lost 6 bases, and 15 bases had no gene match. Germline CDR1 and CDR2: SGHRS and YFSETQ. The CDR3 nucleotides are TGCGCCAGCACAGGACAGGGTGTACCTAAGACGGAGACCCAGTACTTC. It encodes CASTGQGVPKTETQYF.

This chain joins TRBV7-2 and TRBJ2-3, with D maybe TRBD2 (5 bases). The V end lost 2 bases, the J end lost 3 bases, and 21 bases lay between the germline ends. The CDR3 sequence is 18 residues long. Germline V gives CDR1 SGHTA, CDR2 FQGNSA. The CDR3 protein is CASSLRFLPTGNTDTQYF. For the CDR3, the DNA is TGTGCCAGCAGCTTACGGTTTCTACCCACCGGGAATACAGATACGCAGTATTTT.

The rearrangement joins TRBV7-8 to TRBJ2-5, with TRBD2 identical over 12 bases. Unmatched junction bases numbered 1, after V lost 0 bases and J lost 2 bases. CDR1 and CDR2 (germline): SGHVS, FQNEAQ. CDR3 length: 16 residues. DNA for the CDR3: TGTGCCAGCAGCTTAGCGCTAGCGGGAGGGCAAGAGACCCAGTACTTC. Translation gives CASSLALAGGQETQYF.

This chain connects TRBV6-1 to TRBJ1-2; tentatively, D is TRBD1 (5 bases). CDR1 MNHNS and CDR2 SASEGT come from the germline V gene. Trimming shortened V by 2 bases and J by 0 bases, and 13 bases separated the two germline ends. The CDR3 sequence is 16 residues long. The CDR3 reads CASSETPGLTNYGYTF. CDR3 bases: TGTGCCAGCAGTGAAACACCGGGACTAACTAACTATGGCTACACCTTC.

V and J are TRBV28 and TRBJ1-2; D is undetermined. CDR3 length: 14 residues. Germline-derived CDR1 and CDR2 are MDHEN and SYDVKM. With 7 bases removed from V and 4 bases from J, the gap between germline ends came to 16 bases. The CDR3: CASNLSLGIYGYTF. DNA of the CDR3: TGTGCCAGCAACCTAAGCCTGGGCATCTATGGCTACACCTTC.

The CDR3 DNA sequence: TGTGCCAGCAGCTTAGCGGGCAGGCGAGAGACCCAGTACTTC. Translation: CASSLAGRRETQYF. The chain is built from TRBV7-2 and TRBJ2-5; D is unclear. The CDR3 loop spans 14 amino acids. V was shortened by 0 bases and J by 4 bases, with 9 bases between the two germline ends. CDR1 and CDR2 (germline): SGHTA, FQGNSA.

The gene calls are TRBV18 and TRBJ2-1; D gene unclear. The CDR3 is made up of 14 amino acids. The germline gives CDR1 KGHSH, CDR2 LQKENI. V shed 2 bases and J shed 4 bases, with 9 bases lying between them. The CDR3 coding sequence is TGTGCCAGCTCACCATTTGCGAATTACAATGAGCAGTTCTTC. Its translation is CASSPFANYNEQFF.

The chain carries TRBV7-9 and TRBJ2-5; 9 bases are shared with TRBD2. V lost 2 bases and J lost 3; bases outside the gene matches: 4. This CDR3 has 15 amino acids. Looked up from germline, CDR1 is SEHNR and CDR2 is FQNEAQ (reference sequence). The CDR3 DNA sequence: TGTGCCAGCAGCTTATTAGCGGGAGTTGAAGAGACCCAGTACTTC. It codes for CASSLLAGVEETQYF.

The chain has TRBV24-1 and TRBJ2-1, with D tentatively TRBD1 (6 bases). Germline lookup yields CDR1 KGHDR and CDR2 SFDVKD. CDR3 length equals 19 residues. Trimming stripped 1 base from V and 4 bases from J, with 22 bases between. In DNA, the CDR3 is TGTGCCACCAGTGATTTTAAGCCCAACCCAGTCGGGACATACAATGAGCAGTTCTTC. Residues: CATSDFKPNPVGTYNEQFF.

The chain is built from TRBV10-1 and TRBJ2-5, with D perhaps matching TRBD1 (6 bases). Germline CDR1 and CDR2: WNHNN and SYGVQD (reference sequence). The CDR3 runs 14 residues. Deletions cut 3 bases from V and 9 bases from J, with 17 bases between. The CDR3 sequence: CASSDSTGEGPQYF. The DNA for the CDR3 is TGCGCCAGCAGTGACTCGACAGGCGAAGGGCCCCAGTACTTC.

The V call is TRBV6-5, the J call TRBJ2-7; 7 positions agree with TRBD1. The CDR3 runs 15 residues. Trimming took 7 bases from V and 4 from J; bases not matched to a gene: 13. CDR1 is MNHEY and CDR2 is SVGAGI in the germline V gene. As DNA, the CDR3 is TGTGCCAGCAAAGAAACCGGGACAGCACCTTACGAGCAGTACTTC. Protein: CASKETGTAPYEQYF.

V and J are TRBV7-2 and TRBJ2-7; weak D call: TRBD1 (5 bases). The CDR3 covers 13 residues. With 3 bases removed from V and 10 bases from J, the gap between germline ends came to 16 bases. In germline, CDR1 is SGHTA, CDR2 FQGNSA. CDR3 nucleotide sequence: TGTGCCAGCAGCTTGCAAGGGGCTAGGCACCAGTACTTC. Translated: CASSLQGARHQYF.

The chain has TRBV28 and TRBJ1-6; the D gene is possibly TRBD1 (6 bases). V lost 6 bases, J lost 6 bases, and 15 bases lay in between. CDR3 length: 15 residues. The V gene's germline CDR1 is MDHEN and CDR2 SYDVKM. CDR3 loop: CASRIPTGINSPLHF. DNA for the CDR3: TGTGCCAGCAGGATCCCCACAGGGATTAATTCACCCCTCCACTTT.

The V call is TRBV18, the J call TRBJ2-5, with TRBD1 matching 9 bases. The J segment lost 5 bases and the V segment lost 8 bases, leaving 6 bases of the junction unmatched. CDR3 size: 13 residues. Germline V gives CDR1 KGHSH, CDR2 LQKENI. The chain's CDR3 is CASRRQGDETQYF. CDR3 DNA sequence: TGTGCCAGCCGCCGACAGGGGGACGAGACCCAGTACTTC. Using reference TRBV18 and TRBJ2-5 for the parts outside the CDR3, the full variable domain is NAGVMQNPRHLVRRRGQEARLRCSPMKGHSHVYWYRQLPEEGLKFMVYLQKENIIDESGMPKERFSAEFPKEGPSILRIQQVVRGDSAAYFCASRRQGDETQYFGPGTRLLVL.

This clone was seen a few times. The chain combines TRBV2 with TRBJ2-7, with D possibly matching TRBD2 (6 bases). Germline V gene sequence: CDR1 SNHLY, CDR2 FYNNEI. Between the trimmed V and J ends, which lost 6 bases and 5 bases, there was a span of 11 bases. CDR3 size: 12 residues. CDR3 region: CASSGSRDEQYF. The CDR3 region has the DNA TGTGCCAGCAGCGGGAGTCGGGACGAGCAGTACTTC.

This rearrangement joins TRBV5-5 to TRBJ1-5; TRBD1 might be the D (5 bases). There are 17 residues in the CDR3. Trimming removed 0 bases at V and 5 bases at J, with 18 bases between. Germline V gene lookup returns CDR1 SGHKS and CDR2 YYEKEE (reference sequence). The CDR3 region is CASSLEVDSGAYQPQHF. The DNA for the CDR3 is TGTGCCAGCAGCTTGGAGGTAGACAGTGGGGCCTATCAGCCCCAGCATTTT.

Points on this clone: The junction departs from the called germline gene at one end, perhaps through a read error. The V call is TRBV7-7, the J call TRBJ2-3; D is ambiguous. The germline gives CDR1 SSHAT, CDR2 FNYEAQ (reference sequence). The CDR3 extends over 14 amino acids. The DNA of the CDR3 is TGTGCTAGCAGCTTAGGCCGACACACAGATACGCAGTATTTT. This codes for CASSLGRHTDTQYF.